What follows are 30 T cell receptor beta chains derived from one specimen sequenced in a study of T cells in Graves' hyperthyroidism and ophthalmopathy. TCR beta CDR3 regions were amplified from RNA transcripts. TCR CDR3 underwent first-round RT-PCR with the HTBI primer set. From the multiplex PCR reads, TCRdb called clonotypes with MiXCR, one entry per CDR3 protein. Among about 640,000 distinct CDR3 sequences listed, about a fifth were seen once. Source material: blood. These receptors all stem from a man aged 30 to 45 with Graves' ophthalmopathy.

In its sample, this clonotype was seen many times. The CDR3 DNA is TGCGCCAGCAAGGGGGCTACTGAAGCTTTCTTT. Amino acid sequence: CASKGATEAFF. The V and J genes are TRBV5-1 and TRBJ1-1, with 7 bases fitting TRBD1. V was pared by 6 bases and J by 5 bases, with 1 base of the junction left unmatched. Germline loops: CDR1 SGHRS, CDR2 YFSETQ. The CDR3 totals 11 residues.

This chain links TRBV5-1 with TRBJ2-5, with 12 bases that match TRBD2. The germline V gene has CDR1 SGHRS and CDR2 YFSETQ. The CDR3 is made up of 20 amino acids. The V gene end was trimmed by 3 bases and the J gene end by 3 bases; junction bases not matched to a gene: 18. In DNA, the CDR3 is TGCGCCAGCAGCTACTCCCCCGGGACTAGCGGGCACGGGACCGAAGAGACCCAGTACTTC. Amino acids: CASSYSPGTSGHGTEETQYF.

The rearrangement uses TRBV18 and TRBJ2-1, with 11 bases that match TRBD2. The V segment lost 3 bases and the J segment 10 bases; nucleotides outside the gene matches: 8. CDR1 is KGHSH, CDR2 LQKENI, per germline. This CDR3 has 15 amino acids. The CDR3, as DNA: TGTGCCAGCTCACCCCTCTTACTAGCGGGAGACGAGCAGTTCTTC. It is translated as CASSPLLLAGDEQFF. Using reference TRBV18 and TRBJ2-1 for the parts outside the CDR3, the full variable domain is NAGVMQNPRHLVRRRGQEARLRCSPMKGHSHVYWYRQLPEEGLKFMVYLQKENIIDESGMPKERFSAEFPKEGPSILRIQQVVRGDSAAYFCASSPLLLAGDEQFFGPGTRLTVL.

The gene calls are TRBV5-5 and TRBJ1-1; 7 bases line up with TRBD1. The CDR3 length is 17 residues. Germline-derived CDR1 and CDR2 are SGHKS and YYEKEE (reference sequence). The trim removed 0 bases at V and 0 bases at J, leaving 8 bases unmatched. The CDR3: CASSLVTGTDMNTEAFF. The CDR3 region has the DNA TGTGCCAGCAGCTTGGTTACCGGGACAGATATGAACACTGAAGCTTTCTTT.

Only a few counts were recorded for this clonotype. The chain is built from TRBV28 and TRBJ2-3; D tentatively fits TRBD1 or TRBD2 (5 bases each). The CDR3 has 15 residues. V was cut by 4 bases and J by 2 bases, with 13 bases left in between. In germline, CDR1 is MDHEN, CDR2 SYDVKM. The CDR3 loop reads CASSSTGLNTDTQYF. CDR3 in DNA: TGTGCCAGCAGTTCAACAGGACTTAACACAGATACGCAGTATTTT.

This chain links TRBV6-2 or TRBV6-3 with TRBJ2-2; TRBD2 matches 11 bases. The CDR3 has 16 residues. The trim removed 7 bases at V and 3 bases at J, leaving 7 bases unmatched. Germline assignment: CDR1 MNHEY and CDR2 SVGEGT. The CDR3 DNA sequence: TGTGCCAGCACCGTGACTAGCGGGGAGCACACCGGGGAGCTGTTTTTT. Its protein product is CASTVTSGEHTGELFF.

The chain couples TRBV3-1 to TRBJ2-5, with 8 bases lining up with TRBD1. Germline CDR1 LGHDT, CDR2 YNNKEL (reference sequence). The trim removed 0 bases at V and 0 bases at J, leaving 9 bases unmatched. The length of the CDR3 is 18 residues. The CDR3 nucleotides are TGTGCCAGCAGCCAAGAGGTCTCCGGGACAGGTGACCAAGAGACCCAGTACTTC. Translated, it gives CASSQEVSGTGDQETQYF.

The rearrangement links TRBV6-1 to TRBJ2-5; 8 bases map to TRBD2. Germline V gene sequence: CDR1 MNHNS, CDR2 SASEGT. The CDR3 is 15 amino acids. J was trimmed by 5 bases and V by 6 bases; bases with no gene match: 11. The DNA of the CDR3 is TGTGCCAGCAGCAACGGACTAGCTGTTGCGGAGACCCAGTACTTC. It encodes CASSNGLAVAETQYF.

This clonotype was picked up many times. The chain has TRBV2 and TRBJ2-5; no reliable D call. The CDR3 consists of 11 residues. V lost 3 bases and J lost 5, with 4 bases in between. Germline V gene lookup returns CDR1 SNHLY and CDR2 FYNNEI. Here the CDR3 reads CASSDWETQYF. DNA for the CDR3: TGTGCCAGCAGTGATTGGGAGACCCAGTACTTC.

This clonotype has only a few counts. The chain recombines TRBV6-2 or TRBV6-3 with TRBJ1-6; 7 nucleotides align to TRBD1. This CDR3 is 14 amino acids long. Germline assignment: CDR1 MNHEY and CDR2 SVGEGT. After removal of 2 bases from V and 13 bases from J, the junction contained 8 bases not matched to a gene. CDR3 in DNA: TGTGCCAGCAGTTACGCGGGACAGAGCTCGCCCCTCCACTTT. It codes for CASSYAGQSSPLHF.

CDR3 DNA sequence: TGTGCCAGCAGCTCGGTTAGAAATGAAAAACTGTTTTTT. Its protein is CASSSVRNEKLFF. V and J are TRBV7-9 and TRBJ1-4; D remains unclear. There are 13 residues in the CDR3. Germline lookup yields CDR1 SEHNR and CDR2 FQNEAQ (reference sequence). V gave up 4 bases and J gave up 5 bases, with 8 bases separating them.

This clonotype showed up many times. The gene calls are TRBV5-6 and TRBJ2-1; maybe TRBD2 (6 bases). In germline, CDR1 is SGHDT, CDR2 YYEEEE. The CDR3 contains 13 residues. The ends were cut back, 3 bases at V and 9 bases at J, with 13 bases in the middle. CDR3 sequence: CASSYARGGEQFF. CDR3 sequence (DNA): TGTGCCAGCAGCTACGCGAGGGGAGGTGAGCAGTTCTTC.

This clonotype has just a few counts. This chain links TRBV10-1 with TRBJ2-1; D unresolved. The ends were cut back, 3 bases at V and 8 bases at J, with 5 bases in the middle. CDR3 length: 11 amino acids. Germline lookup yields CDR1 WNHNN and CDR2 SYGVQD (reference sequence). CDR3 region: CASSDGYEQFF. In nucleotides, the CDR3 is TGCGCCAGCAGTGATGGGTATGAGCAGTTCTTC.

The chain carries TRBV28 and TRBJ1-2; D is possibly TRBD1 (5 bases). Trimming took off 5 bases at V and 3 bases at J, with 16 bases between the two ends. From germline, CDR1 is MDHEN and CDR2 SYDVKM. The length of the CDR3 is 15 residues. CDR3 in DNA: TGTGCCAGCAGTCCCCTAGTGGGGGGAGACTATGGCTACACCTTC. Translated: CASSPLVGGDYGYTF.

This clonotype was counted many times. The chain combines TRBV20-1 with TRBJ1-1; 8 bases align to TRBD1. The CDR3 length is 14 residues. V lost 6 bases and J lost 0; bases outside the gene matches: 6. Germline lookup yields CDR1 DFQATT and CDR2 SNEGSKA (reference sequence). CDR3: CSADRGEMNTEAFF. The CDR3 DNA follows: TGCAGTGCAGACAGGGGTGAGATGAACACTGAAGCTTTCTTT.

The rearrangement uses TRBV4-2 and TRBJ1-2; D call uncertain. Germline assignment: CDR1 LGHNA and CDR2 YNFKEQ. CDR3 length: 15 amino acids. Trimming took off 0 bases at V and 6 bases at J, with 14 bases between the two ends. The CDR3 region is CASSQERSNSDGYTF. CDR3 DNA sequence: TGTGCCAGCAGCCAAGAACGTAGTAATTCGGATGGCTACACCTTC.

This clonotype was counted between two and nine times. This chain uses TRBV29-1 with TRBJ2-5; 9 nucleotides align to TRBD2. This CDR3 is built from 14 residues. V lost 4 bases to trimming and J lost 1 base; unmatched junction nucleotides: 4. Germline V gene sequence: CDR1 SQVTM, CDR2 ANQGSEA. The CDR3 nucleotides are TGCAGCGTTGCGAAGACTAGCGGCCAAGAGACCCAGTACTTC. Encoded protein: CSVAKTSGQETQYF.

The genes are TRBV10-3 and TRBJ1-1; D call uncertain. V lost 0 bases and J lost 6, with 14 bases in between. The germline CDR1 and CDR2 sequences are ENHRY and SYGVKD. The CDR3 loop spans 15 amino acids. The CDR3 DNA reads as TGTGCCATCAGTGAGTCGTCCGACATGCCTTCTGAAGCTTTCTTT. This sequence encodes CAISESSDMPSEAFF.

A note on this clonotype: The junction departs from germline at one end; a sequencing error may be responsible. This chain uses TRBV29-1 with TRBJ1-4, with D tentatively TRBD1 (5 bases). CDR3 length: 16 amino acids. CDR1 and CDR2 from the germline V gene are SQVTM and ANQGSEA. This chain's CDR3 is CSVGGTPGATNEKLFF. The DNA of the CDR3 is TGCAGCGTTGGAGGGACCCCTGGTGCAACTAATGAAAAACTGTTTTTC.

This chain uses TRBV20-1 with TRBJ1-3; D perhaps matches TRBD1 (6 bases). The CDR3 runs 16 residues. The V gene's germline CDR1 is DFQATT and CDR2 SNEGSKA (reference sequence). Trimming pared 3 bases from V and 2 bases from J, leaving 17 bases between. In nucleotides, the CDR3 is TGCAGTGCTAGCCCGGACAGTCGAGGCACTGGAAACACCATATATTTT. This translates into CSASPDSRGTGNTIYF.

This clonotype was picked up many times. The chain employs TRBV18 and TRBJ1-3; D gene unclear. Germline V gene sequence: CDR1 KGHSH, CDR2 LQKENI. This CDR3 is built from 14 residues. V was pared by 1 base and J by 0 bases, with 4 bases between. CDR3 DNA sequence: TGTGCCAGCTCACCACGGGACTCTGGAAACACCATATATTTT. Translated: CASSPRDSGNTIYF.

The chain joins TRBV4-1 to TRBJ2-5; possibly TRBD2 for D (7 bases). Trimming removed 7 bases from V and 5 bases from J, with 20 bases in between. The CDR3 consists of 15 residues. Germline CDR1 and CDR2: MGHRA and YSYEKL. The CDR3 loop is CASTPEGEGQETQYF. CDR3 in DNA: TGCGCCAGCACCCCGGAGGGGGAGGGCCAGGAGACCCAGTACTTC.

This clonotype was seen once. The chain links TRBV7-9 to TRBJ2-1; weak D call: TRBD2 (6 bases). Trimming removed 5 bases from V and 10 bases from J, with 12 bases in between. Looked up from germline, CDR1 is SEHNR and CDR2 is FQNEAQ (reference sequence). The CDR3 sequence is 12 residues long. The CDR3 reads CASSLKGLEQFF. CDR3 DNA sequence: TGTGCCAGCAGCCTAAAGGGACTCGAGCAGTTCTTC.

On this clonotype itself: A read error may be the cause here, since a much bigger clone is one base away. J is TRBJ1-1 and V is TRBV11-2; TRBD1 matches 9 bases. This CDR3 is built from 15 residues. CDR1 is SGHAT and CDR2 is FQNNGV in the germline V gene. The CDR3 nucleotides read TGTGCCAACAGCCCCCGGGACAGGGAGTTCACTGAAGCTTTCTTT. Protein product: CANSPRDREFTEAFF.

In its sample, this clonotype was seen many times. The CDR3 here is CSAKASGSGTDTQYF. In DNA form, the CDR3 reads TGCAGTGCTAAGGCTAGCGGGAGTGGTACAGATACGCAGTATTTT. The chain couples TRBV20-1 to TRBJ2-3, with 10 bases fitting TRBD2. The germline CDR1 and CDR2 sequences are DFQATT and SNEGSKA (reference sequence). The CDR3 is 15 residues long. With 4 bases clipped from V and 3 bases from J, the junction kept 7 bases outside the gene matches.

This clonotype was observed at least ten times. CDR3 amino acids: CASSLVSGSQETQYF. In nucleotides, the CDR3 is TGTGCCAGCAGTTTAGTTAGCGGGAGTCAAGAGACCCAGTACTTC. This chain links TRBV12-3 or TRBV12-4 with TRBJ2-5; 9 nucleotides line up with TRBD2. The CDR3 has 15 residues. V shed 1 base and J 2 bases; nucleotides not matched to a gene: 2.

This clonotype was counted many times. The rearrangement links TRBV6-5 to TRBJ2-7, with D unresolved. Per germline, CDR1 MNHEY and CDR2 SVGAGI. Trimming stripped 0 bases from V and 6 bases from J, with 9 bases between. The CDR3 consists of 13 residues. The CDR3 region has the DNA TGTGCCAGCAGTTACTCGATGCTTGGCGAGCAGTACTTC. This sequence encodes CASSYSMLGEQYF.

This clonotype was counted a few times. The CDR3 spells CASSRLSGGYNEQFF. DNA for the CDR3: TGTGCCAGCAGTCGTCTTAGCGGGGGTTACAATGAGCAGTTCTTC. The chain joins TRBV7-3 to TRBJ2-1, with 9 bases that match TRBD2. CDR3 length: 15 amino acids. With V trimmed by 6 bases and J by 4 bases, 7 bases remained unmatched. Per germline, CDR1 SGHTA and CDR2 FQGTGA.

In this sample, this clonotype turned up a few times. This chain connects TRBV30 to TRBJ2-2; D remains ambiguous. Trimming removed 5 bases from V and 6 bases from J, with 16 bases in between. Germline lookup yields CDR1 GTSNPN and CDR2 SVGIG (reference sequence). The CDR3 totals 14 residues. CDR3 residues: CAWYDRHQSGELFF. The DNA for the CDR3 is TGTGCCTGGTACGACCGACATCAATCCGGGGAGCTGTTTTTT.

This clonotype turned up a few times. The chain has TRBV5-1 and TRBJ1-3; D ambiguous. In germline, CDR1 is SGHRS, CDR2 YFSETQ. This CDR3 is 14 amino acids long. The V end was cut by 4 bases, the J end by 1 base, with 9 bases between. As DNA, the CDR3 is TGCGCCAGCAGCACCGGGTTTTCTGGAAACACCATATATTTT. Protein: CASSTGFSGNTIYF.